This entry lists 8 T cell receptor beta chains sequenced from one sample in a study of regulatory T cells in long-lasting Graves disease. Library construction for TCR beta used iRepertoire HTBI primers and Arm-PCR of CDR3 regions. TCRdb re-called the multiplex PCR reads with MiXCR, one entry per CDR3 protein. This sample carries some 560,000 distinct CDR3 sequences, 15% to 20% of them seen once, and the ten largest clones take approximately 25%. Time point here: newly diagnosed GD, antithyroid drugs for less than 3 months. PBMCs provided the RNA from which the TCR library was made. Another study also made use of these data, one on T cells in Graves' hyperthyroidism and ophthalmopathy.

The source material was peripheral blood mononuclear cells (PBMCs), sampled at new diagnosis, from a patient treated with antithyroid drugs. Receptors originate from a woman aged 35-65 years with Graves disease.

Details on this clonotype: Relative to the germline gene, one junction end is altered; a read error may explain this. The genes are TRBV7-9 and TRBJ2-7; 11 bases are shared with TRBD2. Germline CDR1 is SEHNR and CDR2 is FQNEAQ (reference sequence). The CDR3 runs to 16 residues. CDR3 sequence reads: CASSLRASGGYNEQYF. The CDR3, as DNA: TGCGCCAGCAGCTTGAGGGCTAGCGGGGGGTACAATGAGCAGTACTTC. The full variable domain, with the rest looked up from reference TRBV7-9 and TRBJ2-7, is DTGVSQNPRHKITKRGQNVTFRCDPISEHNRLYWYRQTLGQGPEFLTYFQNEAQLEKSRLLSDRFSAERPKGSFSTLEIQRTEQGDSAMYLCASSLRASGGYNEQYFGPGTRLTVT.

This clonotype was seen at least ten times. V is TRBV20-1 and J is TRBJ1-1; D might be TRBD1 (5 bases). Looked up from germline, CDR1 is DFQATT and CDR2 is SNEGSKA (reference sequence). The CDR3 totals 13 residues. The ends were cut back, 5 bases at V and 1 base at J, with 11 bases in the middle. CDR3 residues: CSAPVGGNTEAFF. CDR3 DNA: TGCAGTGCTCCGGTGGGGGGGAACACTGAAGCTTTCTTT.

The chain has TRBV20-1 and TRBJ2-1; D is possibly TRBD1 (6 bases). Trimming pared 6 bases from V and 6 bases from J, leaving 18 bases between. The germline CDR1 and CDR2 sequences are DFQATT and SNEGSKA (reference sequence). This CDR3 comprises 14 residues. CDR3 amino acids: CSATTGAWGNEQFF. CDR3 in DNA: TGCAGTGCAACGACAGGAGCGTGGGGCAATGAGCAGTTCTTC.

The V gene is TRBV15, the J gene TRBJ1-5; no clear D. CDR3 length: 13 amino acids. Trimming removed 0 bases from V and 3 bases from J, with 3 bases in between. Germline V gene data show CDR1 as LNHNV and CDR2 as YYDKDF (reference sequence). The CDR3 DNA reads TGTGCCACCAGCAGAGAACCCAATCAGCCCCAGCATTTT. Protein sequence: CATSREPNQPQHF.

This clonotype has more than one count but fewer than ten. This chain connects TRBV5-1 to TRBJ2-1; TRBD1 agrees at 8 bases. Germline assignment: CDR1 SGHRS and CDR2 YFSETQ. With V trimmed by 3 bases and J by 4 bases, 9 bases remained unmatched. This CDR3 spans 16 amino acids. The CDR3 loop reads CASSWWGQDTYNEQFF. CDR3 DNA sequence: TGCGCCAGCAGCTGGTGGGGACAGGACACTTACAATGAGCAGTTCTTC. Based on the CDR3 plus reference TRBV5-1 and TRBJ2-1, the full variable domain is KAGVTQTPRYLIKTRGQQVTLSCSPISGHRSVSWYQQTPGQGLQFLFEYFSETQRNKGNFPGRFSGRQFSNSRSEMNVSTLELGDSALYLCASSWWGQDTYNEQFFGPGTRLTVL.

This clonotype was counted between two and nine times. V gene TRBV6-2 or TRBV6-3 combines with J gene TRBJ2-3; possibly TRBD2 for D (5 bases). Germline CDR1 reads MNHEY; CDR2 reads SVGEGT. The CDR3 runs to 14 residues. V lost 5 bases and J 5 bases, leaving 14 bases between the germline ends. The CDR3 nucleotides read TGTGCCAGCAGTGAAGCGAGGGTTTTAGATACGCAGTATTTT. This sequence encodes CASSEARVLDTQYF.

V gene TRBV18 combines with J gene TRBJ1-5; D not resolved. Per the germline V gene, CDR1 is KGHSH and CDR2 is LQKENI. Trimming shortened V by 11 bases and J by 4 bases, and 15 bases separated the two germline ends. There are 13 residues in the CDR3. The CDR3 reads CAGSIGGNQPQHF. CDR3 sequence (DNA): TGTGCCGGATCAATCGGAGGGAATCAGCCCCAGCATTTT.

This chain uses TRBV20-1 with TRBJ2-5; possibly TRBD2 for D (6 bases). Per germline, CDR1 DFQATT and CDR2 SNEGSKA (reference sequence). The V gene lost 7 bases and the J gene lost 5 bases, with 14 bases spanning the gap. This CDR3 spans 12 amino acids. The CDR3 is CSVVASAETQYF. The CDR3 DNA reads TGCAGTGTAGTCGCTAGCGCGGAGACCCAGTACTTC.